This T cell receptor (beta chain) was profiled in a study of T cell responses to AZD1222 COVID-19 vaccine. Overall study findings and caveats: Baseline seropositivity occurred in only 5 to 7 AZD1222 recipients. White British ancestry dominated among donors, who included more females, and clonal diversity was possibly underestimated.

Germline CDR1 LGHNA, CDR2 YNFKEQ. The CDR3 is 15 residues long. V lost 0 bases and J lost 13, with 19 bases in between. Notes on this clone: Its antigen remains unknown.

The assay was immunoSEQ multiplex PCR, and TCRdb's table has in-frame clones only and misses some. Of approximately 130,000 clones in the sample, around 85% are singletons; the top ten hold more than 7.5%. The clonotype originates from an adult who received the MenACWY meningococcal vaccine as a control. Sample: peripheral blood, taken 28 days after the second dose of the MenACWY control vaccine. The gene calls are TRBV4-2 and TRBJ1-3; no firm D call. The CDR3 here is CASSQDLTRSTGIYF. The CDR3 nucleotides read TGTGCCAGCAGCCAAGATTTGACCAGGTCTACCGGAATATATTTT.